The clone carrying this T cell receptor beta chain was observed a single time. Its antigen is as yet unknown. Germline is not matched at one junction end, which may reflect a read error. The data were obtained in a study of T cells in Graves' hyperthyroidism and ophthalmopathy. Study findings and constraints: In the analysis, a 13 V-J model separated ophthalmopathy from stable hyperthyroidism.

Germline lookup yields CDR1 ENHRY and CDR2 SYGVKD. The CDR3 is 14 residues long. Patients were excluded for uncontrolled infection, other autoimmune disease, pregnancy or lactation. Amplification of TCR beta CDR3 regions used RNA as the template. First-round RT-PCR with HTBI primers amplified the TCR CDR3 region. TCRdb recomputed calls from the multiplex PCR reads with MiXCR, one row per CDR3 protein. The repertoire has 85,000 to 110,000 distinct CDR3 sequences, about half of them found once; the top ten carry roughly 25%. V usage is TRBV10-3 and J usage is TRBJ2-7, with 8 nucleotides matching TRBD2. The sequencing sample was made of blood. The receptor was derived from a man aged 40-50 years with Graves' hyperthyroidism. The CDR3 reads CAVSRSGGANEQYF. DNA of the CDR3: TGTGCCGTCAGTCGATCCGGGGGGGCGAATGAGCAGTACTTC.